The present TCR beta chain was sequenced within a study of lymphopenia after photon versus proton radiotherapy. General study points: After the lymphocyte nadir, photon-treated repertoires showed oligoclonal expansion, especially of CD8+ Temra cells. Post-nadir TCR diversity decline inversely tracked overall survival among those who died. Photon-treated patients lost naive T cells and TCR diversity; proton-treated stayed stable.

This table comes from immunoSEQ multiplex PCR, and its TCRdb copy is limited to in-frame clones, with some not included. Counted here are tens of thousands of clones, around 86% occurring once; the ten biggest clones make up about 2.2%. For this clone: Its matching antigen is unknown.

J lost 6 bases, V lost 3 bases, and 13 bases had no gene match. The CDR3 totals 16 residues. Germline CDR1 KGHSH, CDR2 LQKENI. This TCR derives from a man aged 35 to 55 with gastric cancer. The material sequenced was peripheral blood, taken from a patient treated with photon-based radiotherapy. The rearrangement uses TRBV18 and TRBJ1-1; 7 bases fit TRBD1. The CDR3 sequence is CASSPNGQAVSPEAFF. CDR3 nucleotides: TGTGCCAGCTCACCGAATGGACAGGCGGTTTCCCCTGAAGCTTTCTTT. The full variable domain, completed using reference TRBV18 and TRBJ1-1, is NAGVMQNPRHLVRRRGQEARLRCSPMKGHSHVYWYRQLPEEGLKFMVYLQKENIIDESGMPKERFSAEFPKEGPSILRIQQVVRGDSAAYFCASSPNGQAVSPEAFFGQGTRLTVV.